This T cell receptor beta chain was identified during a study of T cell responses to AZD1222 COVID-19 vaccine. The study, taken as a whole, reports: Clonal diversity was possibly underestimated, and the donors were mostly white British, with more females. Among vaccine-associated CD4 TCRs, coverage spanned spike, with dominance at 160-218 and 743-854. No repertoire was sampled before or during the peak T cell response, only after it. Recipients of two AZD1222 doses showed rising Spike-specific TCR breadth and depth.

Libraries were prepared by immunoSEQ multiplex PCR; TCRdb keeps only in-frame clonotypes and omits some of them. The sample has 130,000 or so clones, approximately 90% seen once. Points on this clone: Its antigen is currently unknown.

This material consisted of peripheral blood, taken on day 0 of MenACWY control vaccination. This clonotype was obtained from an adult in good health.

The CDR3 DNA reads TGTGCCAGCAGCGTACAGACAGGGGACTATGGCTACACCTTC. Translating it yields CASSVQTGDYGYTF. The chain combines TRBV9 with TRBJ1-2; TRBD1 matches 8 bases. The CDR3 extends over 14 amino acids. J lost 3 bases, V lost 1 base, and 2 bases had no gene match. Germline CDR1 is SGDLS and CDR2 is YYNGEE.